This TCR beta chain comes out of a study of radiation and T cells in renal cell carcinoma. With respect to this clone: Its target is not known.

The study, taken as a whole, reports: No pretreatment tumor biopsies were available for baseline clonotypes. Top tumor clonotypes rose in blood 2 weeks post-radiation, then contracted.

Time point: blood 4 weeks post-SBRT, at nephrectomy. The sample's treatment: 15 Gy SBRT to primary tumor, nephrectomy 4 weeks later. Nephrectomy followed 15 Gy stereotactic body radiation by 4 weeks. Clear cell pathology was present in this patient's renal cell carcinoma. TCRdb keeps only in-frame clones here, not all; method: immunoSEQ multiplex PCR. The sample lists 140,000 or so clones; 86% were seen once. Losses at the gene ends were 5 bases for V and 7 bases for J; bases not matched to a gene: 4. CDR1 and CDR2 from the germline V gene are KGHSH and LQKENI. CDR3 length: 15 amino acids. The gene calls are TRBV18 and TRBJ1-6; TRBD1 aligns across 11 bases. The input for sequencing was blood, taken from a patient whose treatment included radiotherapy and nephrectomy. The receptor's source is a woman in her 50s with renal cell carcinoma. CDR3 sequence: CASSDGQGANSPLHF. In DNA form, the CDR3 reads TGTGCCAGCTCAGACGGACAGGGGGCGAATTCACCCCTCCACTTT.